Shown below are 10 T cell receptor beta chains from a single sample sequenced in a study of beta chain features in type 1 diabetes. Sequencing targeted expressed TCRB transcripts, as all isolated RNA had been reverse transcribed. Assay: immunoSEQ multiplex PCR; the TCRdb copy retains only in-frame clones and omits some. The sample lists under 550,000 clones, approximately 10% occurring once. The sample was naive CD4+ T cells from blood. These receptors were obtained from a young woman in good health.

The chain carries TRBV27 and TRBJ1-2, with 10 bases lining up with TRBD1. Germline CDR1 reads MNHEY; CDR2 reads SMNVEV (reference sequence). V shed 5 bases and J 8 bases; nucleotides not matched to a gene: 11. CDR3 length: 15 residues. CDR3 region: CASSPRGQGRDGYTF. The CDR3 nucleotides read TGTGCCAGCAGTCCCAGGGGACAGGGGAGGGACGGCTACACCTTC.

This clone was seen a few times. V and J are TRBV28 and TRBJ2-7; 8 positions match TRBD1. The CDR3 spans 16 residues. The V gene's germline CDR1 is MDHEN and CDR2 SYDVKM. The V gene end was trimmed by 6 bases and the J gene end by 4 bases; junction bases not matched to a gene: 14. In DNA form, the CDR3 reads TGTGCCAGCAGACCGGGCGGGACAGGACTAAAGTACGAGCAGTACGTC. It yields the protein CASRPGGTGLKYEQYV.

In its sample, this clone was seen a few times. The chain is built from TRBV6-6 and TRBJ1-4, with D hard to call. The CDR3 totals 14 residues. The germline CDR1 and CDR2 sequences are MNHNY and SVGAGI (reference sequence). Trimming stripped 6 bases from V and 2 bases from J, with 10 bases between. CDR3 sequence reads: CASRRIGTNEKLFF. In nucleotides, the CDR3 is TGTGCCAGCAGGCGGATTGGGACTAATGAAAAACTGTTTTTT.

This clone turned up a few times. The rearrangement uses TRBV4-2 and TRBJ1-3, with 9 bases aligning to TRBD1. V lost 0 bases, J lost 5 bases, and 5 bases stayed unmatched. This CDR3 region has 16 residues. CDR1 and CDR2 (germline): LGHNA, YNFKEQ. The CDR3 region is CASSQDKGQGRNTIYF. CDR3 DNA: TGTGCCAGCAGCCAAGATAAGGGACAGGGAAGAAACACCATATATTTT.

The V gene is TRBV11-2, the J gene TRBJ2-1; D tentatively fits TRBD1 or TRBD2 (5 bases each). The CDR3 loop spans 16 amino acids. Per germline, CDR1 SGHAT and CDR2 FQNNGV. V lost 7 bases and J lost 0, with 16 bases in between. In DNA form, the CDR3 reads TGTGCCAGCAAAGGCAGCGGACAAAGCTCCTACAATGAGCAGTTCTTC. Its translation: CASKGSGQSSYNEQFF.

In its sample, this clone was seen a few times. CDR3 sequence reads: CASSFGTAPTGELFF. The CDR3 DNA sequence: TGTGCCAGCAGCTTTGGGACAGCCCCAACCGGGGAGCTGTTTTTT. This sequence joins TRBV7-2 and TRBJ2-2, with 7 bases aligning to TRBD1. The CDR3 loop spans 15 amino acids. Germline values: CDR1 SGHTA, CDR2 FQGNSA. The junction had 6 bases not matched to a gene; V was cut back by 3 bases and J by 5 bases.

This clone was seen just once. This chain joins TRBV7-2 and TRBJ2-4; the match to TRBD2 covers 8 bases. The CDR3 has 17 amino acids. The V segment lost 5 bases and the J segment 0 bases; nucleotides outside the gene matches: 9. CDR1 SGHTA and CDR2 FQGNSA come from the germline V gene. In DNA, the CDR3 is TGTGCCAGCAGCCCCCTCAGAGCGGGAGAAGCCAAAAACATTCAGTACTTC. This translates into CASSPLRAGEAKNIQYF.

This clone was counted a few times. V gene TRBV19 combines with J gene TRBJ2-5; 8 positions agree with TRBD1. Losses at the gene ends were 10 bases for V and 2 bases for J; bases not matched to a gene: 3. The CDR3 length is 12 residues. Germline V gene sequence: CDR1 LNHDA, CDR2 SQIVND (reference sequence). CDR3 nucleotides: TGTGCCACTGGACAGGGACAAGAGACCCAGTACTTC. It codes for CATGQGQETQYF.

This clone was found a few times. The chain is built from TRBV15 and TRBJ1-1, with D maybe TRBD1 (5 bases). The CDR3 sequence is 13 residues long. V shed 4 bases and J shed 3 bases, with 9 bases lying between them. Germline-derived CDR1 and CDR2 are LNHNV and YYDKDF (reference sequence). CDR3 nucleotides: TGTGCCACCAGCAAAGGGGTATACACTGAAGCTTTCTTT. The encoded protein is CATSKGVYTEAFF.

This clone was recorded a few times. The chain has TRBV29-1 and TRBJ2-5; D is unresolved. This CDR3 is built from 12 residues. CDR1 and CDR2 (germline): SQVTM, ANQGSEA. Trimming removed 6 bases from V and 5 bases from J, with 13 bases in between. CDR3 sequence reads: CSVWAVVETQYF. Here the CDR3 DNA reads TGCAGCGTGTGGGCTGTCGTCGAGACCCAGTACTTC.